This T cell receptor beta chain is drawn from a study of STAT5B mutations in CD4+ large granular lymphocyte leukemia. This clone was recorded a few times. Its antigen is undetermined. Repertoires were generated with immunoSEQ multiplex PCR, while TCRdb's copy carries only in-frame clones and drops some. The sample consists of some 23,000 clones, approximately 81% of them appearing once. Notes on the study in general: 8/27 top patient clones versus 2/35 control clones were TRBV06-family.

The CDR3 runs to 15 residues. The germline CDR1 and CDR2 sequences are LGHNA and YNFKEQ. Trimming cost V 0 bases and J 6 bases; bases outside gene matches: 4. Sequencing used CD4+ T cells from blood buffy coats. J is TRBJ2-7 and V is TRBV4-2, with 11 bases lining up with TRBD2. The TCR comes from a human donor in good health. The CDR3 region is CASSQEVAGGSEQYF. CDR3 DNA sequence: TGTGCCAGCAGCCAAGAGGTAGCGGGAGGGTCCGAGCAGTACTTC.